The 31 T cell receptor beta chains below come from one sample, sequenced in a study. TCRdb itself ran the RT-PCR reads through MiXCR, one entry per CDR3 protein. The repertoire holds about 700,000 distinct CDR3 sequences, with 13% to 15% as singletons. The sample comprised memory CD4+ T cells from blood. Receptors were obtained from a female donor in good health, serving as a healthy control.

The genes are TRBV7-9 and TRBJ1-2; TRBD1 might be the D (6 bases). V was trimmed by 2 bases and J by 3 bases, leaving 10 bases between them. CDR1 is SEHNR, CDR2 FQNEAQ, per germline (reference sequence). This CDR3 comprises 14 residues. This CDR3 reads CASSLTGPHYGYTF. The CDR3 DNA reads as TGTGCCAGCAGCTTAACAGGGCCGCACTATGGCTACACCTTC.

The table lists this clonotype with many counts. V usage is TRBV20-1 and J usage is TRBJ2-7; 9 bases line up with TRBD2. After removal of 0 bases from V and 2 bases from J, the junction contained 8 bases not matched to a gene. The CDR3 is 16 residues long. Germline CDR1 and CDR2: DFQATT and SNEGSKA (reference sequence). The chain's CDR3 is CSAREEGSGRPYEQYF. CDR3 bases: TGCAGTGCTAGAGAGGAAGGAAGCGGGAGGCCCTACGAGCAGTACTTC.

A note on this clonotype: This may come from a read error, since a much larger clone is one base off. The rearrangement links TRBV11-2 to TRBJ2-5; TRBD1 is a possible D gene (6 bases). V dropped 4 bases and J dropped 2 bases, with 14 bases sitting between them. The CDR3 totals 15 residues. Per germline, CDR1 SGHAT and CDR2 FQNNGV. The CDR3 DNA follows: TGTGCCAGCAGCTACCGACGGACAGTACAAGAGACCCAGTACTTC. Its protein is CASSYRRTVQETQYF.

In its sample, this clonotype was seen many times. V and J are TRBV5-1 and TRBJ2-7; the D gene is possibly TRBD2 (7 bases). There are 15 residues in the CDR3. The germline CDR1 and CDR2 sequences are SGHRS and YFSETQ. Trimming cost V 6 bases and J 0 bases, with 16 bases left between them. The CDR3 protein is CASKVREDSSYEQYF. The DNA of the CDR3 is TGCGCCAGCAAGGTCCGGGAGGACAGCTCCTACGAGCAGTACTTC. Drawing the rest from reference TRBV5-1 and TRBJ2-7, the complete variable domain is KAGVTQTPRYLIKTRGQQVTLSCSPISGHRSVSWYQQTPGQGLQFLFEYFSETQRNKGNFPGRFSGRQFSNSRSEMNVSTLELGDSALYLCASKVREDSSYEQYFGPGTRLTVT.

The CDR3 region has the DNA TGCAGTGCTAGAGATTTCCGGAACGAGCTTGACACCGGGGAGCTGTTTTTT. Protein sequence: CSARDFRNELDTGELFF. The V and J genes are TRBV20-1 and TRBJ2-2, with D uncertain. Trimming removed 0 bases from V and 3 bases from J, with 17 bases in between. This CDR3 is 17 amino acids long. Germline assignment: CDR1 DFQATT and CDR2 SNEGSKA (reference sequence).

This clonotype has ten or more counts. The chain combines TRBV6-5 with TRBJ2-1; weak D call: TRBD2 (5 bases). The ends were cut back, 2 bases at V and 5 bases at J, with 7 bases in the middle. The CDR3 consists of 13 residues. Germline V gene sequence: CDR1 MNHEY, CDR2 SVGAGI. Written as DNA, the CDR3 is TGTGCCAGCAGTTACGGGAGAAACAATGAGCAGTTCTTC. Residues: CASSYGRNNEQFF.

The sample holds a few counts of this clonotype. V usage is TRBV5-6 and J usage is TRBJ2-7, with a tentative D call TRBD2 (5 bases). The germline V and J ends were trimmed by 3 bases and 4 bases, with 8 bases remaining between them. Germline CDR1 is SGHDT and CDR2 is YYEEEE. CDR3 length: 12 amino acids. The CDR3: CASSWTQYEQYF. For the CDR3, the DNA is TGTGCCAGCAGCTGGACTCAATACGAGCAGTACTTC.

The rearrangement joins TRBV7-2 to TRBJ2-7; 12 bases fit TRBD2. This CDR3 spans 15 amino acids. The germline gives CDR1 SGHTA, CDR2 FQGNSA. Germline trimming cut 6 bases from V and 1 base from J; bases unmatched to any gene: 4. CDR3 nucleotides: TGTGCCAGCAGACCGCTAGCGGGAGGGTCCTACGAGCAGTACTTC. Its translation: CASRPLAGGSYEQYF.

The V gene is TRBV5-1, the J gene TRBJ2-5; 11 nucleotides agree with TRBD2. CDR1 is SGHRS, CDR2 YFSETQ, per germline. There are 14 residues in the CDR3. V shed 2 bases, J shed 5 bases, and the junction held 2 bases outside the gene matches. DNA of the CDR3: TGCGCCAGCAGCTTACTAGCGGGGGATGAGACCCAGTACTTC. Amino acids: CASSLLAGDETQYF.

This clonotype occurred a few times. The rearrangement uses TRBV12-3 or TRBV12-4 and TRBJ2-7; D not certain. V was trimmed by 4 bases and J by 4 bases, leaving 14 bases between them. This CDR3 is 14 amino acids long. The CDR3 is CASSSNPPPYEQYF. The CDR3 region has the DNA TGTGCCAGCAGTTCAAACCCCCCCCCTTACGAGCAGTACTTC.

This clonotype turned up a few times. The gene calls are TRBV6-5 and TRBJ1-1; weak D call: TRBD1 (6 bases). CDR3 size: 15 residues. Looked up from germline, CDR1 is MNHEY and CDR2 is SVGAGI. V lost 6 bases to trimming and J lost 6 bases, with 20 bases between them. The DNA for the CDR3 is TGTGCCAGCAGCGTGGGCAGGGGATGGACCGCTGAAGCTTTCTTT. Residues: CASSVGRGWTAEAFF.

This clonotype was recorded a few times. This chain links TRBV20-1 with TRBJ2-1, with TRBD2 matching 12 bases. The CDR3 totals 16 residues. The germline gives CDR1 DFQATT, CDR2 SNEGSKA (reference sequence). With 6 bases clipped from V and 6 bases from J, the junction kept 12 bases outside the gene matches. CDR3 DNA: TGCAGTGCCCCACTAGCGGGAGGTATTCGAGGCAATGAGCAGTTCTTC. This codes for CSAPLAGGIRGNEQFF.

This clonotype was detected a few times. The germline gene is not matched at one end of the junction; a read error may be the cause. V usage is TRBV7-7 and J usage is TRBJ2-5; D might be TRBD2 (6 bases). CDR1 and CDR2 (germline): SSHAT, FNYEAQ (reference sequence). CDR3 length equals 15 residues. The CDR3 protein is CASSLVGSNQETQYF. The CDR3, as DNA: TGTGCTAGCAGCTTAGTCGGGAGTAACCAAGAGACCCAGTACTTC.

The CDR3 region is CASSPLRQELFF. In nucleotides, the CDR3 is TGTGCCAGCAGTCCCCTTCGACAGGAGCTGTTTTTT. The chain carries TRBV12-3 or TRBV12-4 and TRBJ2-2; D gene ambiguous. CDR3 length: 12 residues. With 5 bases removed from V and 10 bases from J, the gap between germline ends came to 11 bases.

This clonotype was seen a few times. The J gene is TRBJ2-1, the V gene TRBV5-5; a weak D match, TRBD2 (5 bases). Trimming removed 2 bases at V and 3 bases at J, with 9 bases between. The CDR3 is made up of 14 amino acids. Germline V gene data show CDR1 as SGHKS and CDR2 as YYEKEE (reference sequence). The CDR3 sequence: CASSFEGYYNEQFF. CDR3 coding DNA: TGTGCCAGCAGCTTCGAGGGATACTACAATGAGCAGTTCTTC.

The sample holds a few counts of this clonotype. J is TRBJ2-3 and V is TRBV24-1; possible D gene TRBD1, 5 bases. Between the trimmed V and J ends, which lost 4 bases and 1 base, there was a span of 11 bases. The CDR3 totals 15 residues. The germline gives CDR1 KGHDR, CDR2 SFDVKD. CDR3 DNA sequence: TGTGCCACCAGTGAGGCAGGGCCTGGCACAGATACGCAGTATTTT. It codes for CATSEAGPGTDTQYF.

The DNA for the CDR3 is TGTGCCAGCAGCCTGAGGGACAGGGTGATTAATGGCTACACCTTC. Its translation: CASSLRDRVINGYTF. The chain is built from TRBV3-1 and TRBJ1-2; 9 bases line up with TRBD1. This CDR3 is built from 15 residues. CDR1 is LGHDT, CDR2 YNNKEL, per germline (reference sequence). J was trimmed by 6 bases and V by 4 bases; bases with no gene match: 9.

In this sample, this clonotype turned up a few times. The chain links TRBV2 to TRBJ2-7; D uncertain. This CDR3 is 11 amino acids long. V lost 4 bases to trimming and J lost 5 bases, with 6 bases between them. The germline V gene encodes CDR1 SNHLY and CDR2 FYNNEI. The CDR3 protein is CASSGANEQYF. The CDR3 nucleotides read TGTGCCAGCAGTGGAGCCAACGAGCAGTACTTC.

The chain combines TRBV20-1 with TRBJ1-3; TRBD1 might be the D (6 bases). Per the germline V gene, CDR1 is DFQATT and CDR2 is SNEGSKA (reference sequence). V was clipped by 0 bases and J by 3 bases, with 9 bases between them. CDR3 length: 14 residues. As DNA, the CDR3 is TGCAGTGCTAGAGAGGGGGCACATGGAAACACCATATATTTT. Amino acid sequence: CSAREGAHGNTIYF.

This clonotype was counted at least ten times. The rearrangement uses TRBV6-5 and TRBJ2-5, with 13 bases matching TRBD2. The CDR3 has 16 residues. The germline V gene has CDR1 MNHEY and CDR2 SVGAGI. The V gene end was trimmed by 6 bases and the J gene end by 4 bases; junction bases not matched to a gene: 8. The CDR3 here is CASRLRGLAGAETQYF. CDR3 in DNA: TGTGCCAGCAGGCTCCGCGGACTAGCGGGAGCAGAGACCCAGTACTTC.

This clonotype was observed at least ten times. V and J are TRBV10-3 and TRBJ1-1, with TRBD1 as a possible D gene (5 bases). The CDR3 spans 14 residues. Trimming took 4 bases from V and 3 from J, leaving 12 bases between them. CDR1 ENHRY and CDR2 SYGVKD come from the germline V gene. The CDR3, as DNA: TGTGCCATCAGTGTTGGGGCAGGGTACACTGAAGCTTTCTTT. Encoded protein: CAISVGAGYTEAFF.

This clonotype was seen at least ten times. The rearrangement uses TRBV20-1 and TRBJ1-1; D possibly corresponds to TRBD1 (6 bases). Germline V gene lookup returns CDR1 DFQATT and CDR2 SNEGSKA (reference sequence). V was shortened by 5 bases and J by 1 base, with 11 bases between the two germline ends. The CDR3 consists of 13 residues. DNA for the CDR3: TGCAGTGCTCGCAGGGGTAAGAACACTGAAGCTTTCTTT. Residues: CSARRGKNTEAFF.

There are many counts of this clonotype. V usage is TRBV20-1 and J usage is TRBJ2-1; 13 nucleotides agree with TRBD2. V gave up 5 bases and J gave up 6 bases; unmatched junction bases: 7. Germline loops: CDR1 DFQATT, CDR2 SNEGSKA (reference sequence). The CDR3 has 15 amino acids. In DNA form, the CDR3 reads TGCAGTGCTTCCCGGACTAGCGGGAGTGTCAATGAGCAGTTCTTC. Its translation is CSASRTSGSVNEQFF.

This clonotype appeared a few times. The chain couples TRBV9 to TRBJ1-6; D is perhaps TRBD1 (5 bases). The CDR3 is 15 amino acids. The ends were cut back, 0 bases at V and 9 bases at J, with 13 bases in the middle. The germline CDR1 and CDR2 sequences are SGDLS and YYNGEE. The CDR3 loop reads CASSVDLIQGSPLHF. CDR3 DNA sequence: TGTGCCAGCAGCGTAGATTTAATTCAGGGTTCACCCCTCCACTTT.

This clonotype was seen ten or more times. The V gene is TRBV12-3 or TRBV12-4, the J gene TRBJ1-1; D ambiguous. This CDR3 has 10 residues. Deletions cut 9 bases from V and 11 bases from J, with 13 bases between. The DNA of the CDR3 is TGTGCCAGTGGACTCGGTTACGCTTTCTTT. This sequence encodes CASGLGYAFF.

This clonotype has only a few counts. The chain uses TRBV5-4 and TRBJ1-1; 7 nucleotides agree with TRBD1. The ends lost 0 bases at V and 9 bases at J; junction bases unmatched: 11. Germline CDR1 SGHNT, CDR2 YYREEE (reference sequence). This CDR3 spans 15 amino acids. This CDR3 reads CASSLGGQNMKKAFF. In DNA form, the CDR3 reads TGTGCCAGCAGCTTGGGGGGACAGAATATGAAAAAAGCTTTCTTT.

The V gene is TRBV7-9, the J gene TRBJ2-5, with 15 bases fitting TRBD2. The V segment lost 5 bases and the J segment 4 bases; nucleotides outside the gene matches: 5. This CDR3 has 16 residues. The germline gives CDR1 SEHNR, CDR2 FQNEAQ (reference sequence). CDR3 bases: TGTGCCAGCAGCGCTCCGGGACTAGCGGGAGGAGAGACCCAGTACTTC. This translates into CASSAPGLAGGETQYF. Complete variable domain (other parts from reference TRBV7-9 and TRBJ2-5): DTGVSQNPRHKITKRGQNVTFRCDPISEHNRLYWYRQTLGQGPEFLTYFQNEAQLEKSRLLSDRFSAERPKGSFSTLEIQRTEQGDSAMYLCASSAPGLAGGETQYFGPGTRLLVL.

The rearrangement joins TRBV29-1 to TRBJ1-1; D possibly corresponds to TRBD1 (6 bases). Trimming took off 4 bases at V and 5 bases at J, with 17 bases between the two ends. Per the germline V gene, CDR1 is SQVTM and CDR2 is ANQGSEA. The CDR3 is 14 amino acids. In DNA form, the CDR3 reads TGCAGCGTTGGGGGGCTCGACAGAAGAACTGAAGCTTTCTTT. Protein sequence: CSVGGLDRRTEAFF.

This clonotype came up a few times. The CDR3 loop is CSAYSPGSYGYTF. The CDR3 DNA sequence: TGCAGTGCTTACAGCCCCGGGAGCTATGGCTACACCTTC. This chain joins TRBV20-1 and TRBJ1-2; no reliable D call. V lost 5 bases and J 4 bases, leaving 14 bases between the germline ends. The CDR3 sequence is 13 residues long. Germline lookup yields CDR1 DFQATT and CDR2 SNEGSKA (reference sequence).

This clonotype was detected many times. The chain links TRBV29-1 to TRBJ2-5, with 8 bases matching TRBD1. J gave up 5 bases and V 5 bases, and 4 bases lay outside the gene matches. Per germline, CDR1 SQVTM and CDR2 ANQGSEA. This CDR3 comprises 12 residues. CDR3 in DNA: TGCAGCGTTAAGACAGGGGTTGAGACCCAGTACTTC. Translation: CSVKTGVETQYF.

As DNA, the CDR3 is TGTGCCAGCAGCTTAGAGAGGTTCGACACTGAAGCTTTCTTT. It encodes CASSLERFDTEAFF. The chain couples TRBV7-9 to TRBJ1-1; no definite D call. CDR3 length: 14 residues. From germline, CDR1 is SEHNR and CDR2 FQNEAQ (reference sequence). V dropped 1 base and J dropped 3 bases, with 9 bases sitting between them.